Listed here is a single T cell receptor beta chain. The sample belongs to a study of blood T cell repertoires in COVID-19. Study background: Donors in the United States, Italy and Spain gave samples during acute or convalescent COVID-19.

Recruitment covered fewer than 25 US areas and drew participants whose ages spanned about 18 to 90 years. Germline trimming cut 1 base from V and 2 bases from J; bases unmatched to any gene: 5. CDR3 size: 16 residues. Germline values: CDR1 SGHTA, CDR2 FQGNSA. Clones were read by immunoSEQ multiplex PCR, and TCRdb kept only the in-frame ones, dropping some. This sample has approximately 200,000 clones, with approximately 85% found just once. The material sequenced was PBMCs or T cells enriched from blood (not recorded which). The TCR was taken from a man between 40 and 49 years old who had recovered from COVID-19. V is TRBV7-2 and J is TRBJ1-5; 7 bases agree with TRBD1. CDR3 sequence: CASSLGPGGGNQPQHF. CDR3 sequence (DNA): TGTGCCAGCAGCTTAGGGCCAGGGGGAGGCAATCAGCCCCAGCATTTT.